The rows below give T cell receptor beta chains drawn from one sample of a study of PD-1 blockade in classical Hodgkin lymphoma. Measured with immunoSEQ multiplex PCR; TCRdb has only the in-frame clones, and not every one. The sample includes more than 15,000 clones, approximately 92% of them seen just once. Sequenced: CD4+ T cells from blood. The receptors originated from a human donor with classical Hodgkin lymphoma. Each CDR3 is given with its conserved first and last residue. The D gene is left open where the match is weak. Clone sizes are given selectively: once, few, many, or a class where the clone is expanded.

TRBJ1-4,TRBV4-1,NA,NA,TGCGCCAGCAGCCAAGGGGGACCGGGGGAAAAACTGTTTTTT,CASSQGGPGEKLFF
TRBJ1-5,TRBV19,NA,TRBD1,TGTGCCAGTAGTATAGACGGACAGGGAGGTCAGCCCCAGCATTTT,CASSIDGQGGQPQHF
TRBJ2-1,TRBV7-9,NA,TRBD2,TGTGCCAGCAGCTTAGCGTTATCGGGAGGGACCTACAATGAGCAGTTCTTC,CASSLALSGGTYNEQFF
TRBJ1-1,TRBV2,NA,NA,TGTGCCAGCACGTGGGCTTTGAGGGCTGAAGCTTTCTTT,CASTWALRAEAFF
TRBJ2-1,TRBV7-9,NA,NA,TGTGCCAGCAGCTTGGAGACAGGCTGGGGGCTCTACAATGAGCAGTTCTTC,CASSLETGWGLYNEQFF
TRBJ1-2,TRBV28,NA,TRBD1,TGTGCCAGCAGTTTAGGCAGGGGGCTTGGCTACACCTTC,CASSLGRGLGYTF
TRBJ2-5,TRBV5-3,NA,TRBD2,TGTGCCGATAGCGGGAGGAGATTGGAGACCCAGTACTTC,CADSGRRLETQYF
TRBJ2-5,TRBV10-3,NA,NA,TGTGCCATCAGTGACGGACCCGGCCAAGAGACCCAGTACTTC,CAISDGPGQETQYF
TRBJ1-1,TRBV5-1,NA,NA,TGCGCCAGCAGCTCGCTGGGGTGGGGGAACACTGAAGCTTTCTTT,CASSSLGWGNTEAFF
TRBJ2-7,TRBV21-1,NA,NA,TGTGCCAGCAGCCCCGTCAGAAGTTACTACGAGCAGTACTTC,CASSPVRSYYEQYF
TRBJ2-2,TRBV5-1,NA,NA,TGCGCCAGCACCTCGACTACTTCGAACACCGGGGAGCTGTTTTTT,CASTSTTSNTGELFF
TRBJ2-5,TRBV20-1,NA,NA,TGCAGTGCTAGAGTGGGAGAGACCCAGTACTTC,CSARVGETQYF
TRBJ2-3,TRBV5-4,NA,TRBD2,TGTGCCAGCAGGCGGAAGCGGGAGTTGGCAGATACGCAGTATTTT,CASRRKRELADTQYF
TRBJ2-7,TRBV5-4,NA,NA,TGTGCCAGCAGCCCCAACCCAACGGGAGTTTACGAGCAGTACTTC,CASSPNPTGVYEQYF
TRBJ2-1,TRBV6-1,NA,TRBD1,TGTGCCAGCAGTCTACAGGGGCCCCTGGGGAATGAGCAGTTCTTC,CASSLQGPLGNEQFF
TRBJ2-4,TRBV19,NA,NA,TGTGCCAGTAGTAAGGGGACCAACATTCAGTACTTC,CASSKGTNIQYF
TRBJ1-2,TRBV10-1,NA,NA,TGCGCCAGCGCCCCCGGGACTCAACGGGGCGGCTACACCTTC,CASAPGTQRGGYTF
TRBJ1-6,TRBV9,NA,TRBD1,TGTGCCAGCAGCGTAGTGGACAGGGGCGAATCACCCCTCCACTTT,CASSVVDRGESPLHF
TRBJ1-5,TRBV6-1,NA,NA,TGTGCCAGCAGTGAGGAGCGGGTGAGAACTCAGCCCCAGCATTTT,CASSEERVRTQPQHF
TRBJ1-5,TRBV9,few,NA,TGTGCCAGCAGTAGTAAGCCCCAGCATTTT,CASSSKPQHF
TRBJ2-1,TRBV25-1,once,NA,TGTGCCAGCAGTGAAGTGGGCAGGGAACTATACAATGAGCAGTTCTTC,CASSEVGRELYNEQFF
TRBJ1-4,TRBV11-2,NA,NA,TGTGCCAGCAGCTTCCGGGGCGCGGTGGATGGTGAAAAACTGTTTTTT,CASSFRGAVDGEKLFF
TRBJ1-4,TRBV7-2,NA,NA,TGTGCCAGCAGCTCCGGGACACTTACCGGGGGGGAAAAACTGTTTTTT,CASSSGTLTGGEKLFF
TRBJ1-3,TRBV7-9,NA,NA,TGTGCCAGCAGCCCGACACCGTTCTCTGGAAACACCATATATTTT,CASSPTPFSGNTIYF
TRBJ1-1,TRBV6-5,NA,TRBD1,TGTGCCAGTTCGTCTTGGACAGGGGTGAACACTGAAGCTTTCTTT,CASSSWTGVNTEAFF
TRBJ2-5,TRBV19,NA,TRBD2,TGTGCCAGTAGTAGCGGGAGAGAGACCCAGTACTTC,CASSSGRETQYF
TRBJ2-2,TRBV18,NA,NA,TGTGCCAGCTCACCACTAAGCGGGAACACCGGGGAGCTGTTTTTT,CASSPLSGNTGELFF